The 28 T cell receptor beta chains below were found in one sample sequenced in a study of cytomegalovirus exposure and HLA in healthy donors. The primer mix had 60 Vbeta and 13 Jbeta primers. TCRdb keeps only in-frame clones here, not all; method: immunoSEQ multiplex PCR. The table records about 110,000 clones, 73% of them present only once. Sequenced input: PBMCs. The source is a middle-aged man in good health and CMV-seronegative.

This clone has a handful of counts. The chain is built from TRBV1 and TRBJ2-1; the DNA was not used to check the table's D call, TRBD2. TRBV1 is a pseudogene segment. The CDR3 totals 15 residues. This CDR3 is CTSSLSGTGTNEQFF. The CDR3 region has the DNA TGCACCAGCAGTCTGTCAGGGACTGGCACCAATGAGCAGTTCTTC.

This clone is a singleton in its sample. This chain joins TRBV5-6 and TRBJ1-1; D not certain. V lost 1 base to trimming and J lost 0 bases, with 4 bases between them. The CDR3 totals 13 residues. Germline V gene sequence: CDR1 SGHDT, CDR2 YYEEEE. CDR3 residues: CASSLRVNTEAFF. CDR3 DNA sequence: TGTGCCAGCAGCTTGAGAGTGAACACTGAAGCTTTCTTT.

This clone was observed a single time. V is TRBV15 and J is TRBJ2-5; D is uncertain. Gene TRBJ2-7 matches the end of the DNA better, so the J call may be wrong. Germline V lookup: CDR1 LNHNV, CDR2 YYDKDF (reference sequence). The CDR3 length is 13 residues. CDR3 sequence: CATSRDRQYEQYF. In DNA, the CDR3 is TGTGCCACCAGCAGAGATCGACAATACGAGCAGTACTTC.

V gene TRBV9 combines with J gene TRBJ1-3; D perhaps matches TRBD1 (5 bases). Trimming took 4 bases from V and 0 from J, leaving 17 bases between them. The CDR3 extends over 17 amino acids. CDR1 is SGDLS, CDR2 YYNGEE, per germline. The DNA for the CDR3 is TGTGCCAGCAGCTCCCCCCTGGGGCGGAGCTCTGGAAACACCATATATTTT. Translated: CASSSPLGRSSGNTIYF.

The genes are TRBV5-4 and TRBJ1-4, with D uncertain. V dropped 0 bases and J dropped 0 bases, with 6 bases sitting between them. The CDR3 runs to 15 residues. Germline V gene data show CDR1 as SGHNT and CDR2 as YYREEE (reference sequence). The CDR3 is CASSLGGTTNEKLFF. The CDR3 region has the DNA TGTGCCAGCAGCTTGGGAGGGACAACTAATGAAAAACTGTTTTTT.

In DNA form, the CDR3 reads TGCGCCAGCAGCCAAGATGCGGGATGGATAGCGGGGGACTACGAGCAGTACTTC. Its protein product is CASSQDAGWIAGDYEQYF. V usage is TRBV4-3 and J usage is TRBJ2-7; TRBD2 matches at 9 bases. The CDR3 runs to 18 residues. Per the germline V gene, CDR1 is LGHNA and CDR2 is YSLEER. Trimming removed 0 bases from V and 3 bases from J; junction bases left unmatched: 12.

The V gene is TRBV27, the J gene TRBJ1-5; 7 bases map to TRBD1. CDR1 is MNHEY, CDR2 SMNVEV, per germline (reference sequence). The CDR3 sequence is 15 residues long. Trimming at V came to 6 bases and at J to 7 bases, leaving 12 bases not matched to a gene. The CDR3 DNA follows: TGTGCCAGCAGACAACAGGGGAAGGTAGGGCAGCCCCAGCATTTT. Translating it yields CASRQQGKVGQPQHF.

The chain combines TRBV4-2 with TRBJ1-1; 8 bases align to TRBD1. The germline CDR1 and CDR2 sequences are LGHNA and YNFKEQ. The CDR3 loop spans 15 amino acids. V lost 1 base and J lost 8; bases outside the gene matches: 9. CDR3 protein: CASSQAAQGGPEAFF. The CDR3 DNA reads as TGTGCCAGCAGCCAAGCGGCACAGGGGGGCCCGGAAGCTTTCTTT.

This chain links TRBV19 with TRBJ1-4; 9 bases align to TRBD1. Germline CDR1 LNHDA, CDR2 SQIVND (reference sequence). Losses at the gene ends were 4 bases for V and 7 bases for J; bases not matched to a gene: 4. The CDR3 runs to 14 residues. The CDR3 protein is CASSTQGAGEKLFF. Here the CDR3 DNA reads TGTGCCAGTAGTACACAGGGGGCCGGTGAAAAACTGTTTTTT. Based on the CDR3 plus reference TRBV19 and TRBJ1-4, the full variable domain is DGGITQSPKYLFRKEGQNVTLSCEQNLNHDAMYWYRQDPGQGLRLIYYSQIVNDFQKGDIAEGYSVSREKKESFPLTVTSAQKNPTAFYLCASSTQGAGEKLFFGSGTQLSVL.

The rearrangement joins TRBV7-9 to TRBJ1-1, with D maybe TRBD1 (6 bases). This CDR3 has 15 residues. Looked up from germline, CDR1 is SEHNR and CDR2 is FQNEAQ (reference sequence). Trimming removed 5 bases at V and 4 bases at J, with 17 bases between. The CDR3 is CASSPWGRGFTEAFF. CDR3 coding DNA: TGTGCCAGCAGCCCGTGGGGCAGGGGTTTCACTGAAGCTTTCTTT. The complete variable domain, with remaining parts taken from reference TRBV7-9 and TRBJ1-1, reads DTGVSQNPRHKITKRGQNVTFRCDPISEHNRLYWYRQTLGQGPEFLTYFQNEAQLEKSRLLSDRFSAERPKGSFSTLEIQRTEQGDSAMYLCASSPWGRGFTEAFFGQGTRLTVV.

V usage is TRBV9 and J usage is TRBJ2-7; 8 bases map to TRBD1. The CDR3 consists of 16 residues. Germline assignment: CDR1 SGDLS and CDR2 YYNGEE. V trimming: 4 bases; J trimming: 5 bases; junction bases outside the gene matches: 14. The CDR3 protein is CASSKNPQGAQDEQYF. The CDR3 bases are TGTGCCAGCAGCAAGAACCCCCAGGGGGCGCAGGACGAGCAGTACTTC.

The V gene is TRBV7-9, the J gene TRBJ2-5; TRBD1 matches at 7 bases. Germline V gene sequence: CDR1 SEHNR, CDR2 FQNEAQ (reference sequence). Trimming took 5 bases from V and 2 from J; bases not matched to a gene: 11. There are 16 residues in the CDR3. CDR3 sequence: CASSPAGGGLQETQYF. CDR3 coding DNA: TGTGCCAGCAGCCCAGCAGGGGGTGGCCTACAAGAGACCCAGTACTTC.

The chain recombines TRBV6-5 with TRBJ2-7; possible D gene TRBD1, 6 bases. Looked up from germline, CDR1 is MNHEY and CDR2 is SVGAGI. Trimming pared 2 bases from V and 2 bases from J, leaving 10 bases between. There are 14 residues in the CDR3. CDR3 coding DNA: TGTGCCAGCAGTTACCCCGGACAGACCTACGAGCAGTACTTC. It is translated as CASSYPGQTYEQYF.

The rearrangement joins TRBV4-3 to TRBJ1-2; TRBD1 agrees at 7 bases. After removal of 4 bases from V and 8 bases from J, the junction contained 7 bases not matched to a gene. Germline V gene data show CDR1 as LGHNA and CDR2 as YSLEER. The CDR3 consists of 13 residues. CDR3 region: CASSRGTVEGYTF. The DNA for the CDR3 is TGCGCCAGCAGCCGCGGGACAGTGGAAGGCTACACCTTC.

The chain couples TRBV6-5 to TRBJ1-1; 12 nucleotides agree with TRBD1. The CDR3 runs 15 residues. Germline CDR1 and CDR2: MNHEY and SVGAGI. V trimming: 6 bases; J trimming: 1 base; junction bases outside the gene matches: 3. CDR3 DNA sequence: TGTGCCAGCAGGGGACAGGGGGCGTCGAACACTGAAGCTTTCTTT. It codes for CASRGQGASNTEAFF.

In DNA, the CDR3 is TGCGCCAGCAGCACCGGACAGGGGTACAATGAGCAGTTCTTC. Translation: CASSTGQGYNEQFF. This chain joins TRBV5-1 and TRBJ2-1; 9 nucleotides align to TRBD1. This CDR3 has 14 residues. Germline V gene lookup returns CDR1 SGHRS and CDR2 YFSETQ. V gave up 4 bases and J gave up 4 bases; unmatched junction bases: 3.

The chain uses TRBV4-2 and TRBJ2-1; 13 nucleotides match TRBD2. The CDR3 consists of 16 residues. The junction had 8 bases not matched to a gene; V was cut back by 3 bases and J by 9 bases. Per the germline V gene, CDR1 is LGHNA and CDR2 is YNFKEQ. The CDR3 coding sequence is TGTGCCAGCAGCCAGACCACTAGCGGGGGGGCTTTTGAGCAGTTCTTC. Encoded protein: CASSQTTSGGAFEQFF.

The CDR3 sequence is CASRDRIEGNQPQHF. The CDR3 DNA sequence: TGTGCCAGCAGGGACAGGATCGAGGGCAATCAGCCCCAGCATTTT. The genes are TRBV6-1 and TRBJ1-5, with TRBD1 matching over 7 bases. This CDR3 contains 15 residues. The trim removed 6 bases at V and 2 bases at J, leaving 7 bases unmatched. Germline V lookup: CDR1 MNHNS, CDR2 SASEGT.

CDR3 region: CASRLTGPTEAFF. CDR3 sequence (DNA): TGTGCCAGCAGGCTGACAGGGCCCACTGAAGCTTTCTTT. V gene TRBV7-2 combines with J gene TRBJ1-1; 7 nucleotides line up with TRBD1. Per germline, CDR1 SGHTA and CDR2 FQGNSA. The ends lost 6 bases at V and 4 bases at J; junction bases unmatched: 5. The CDR3 is made up of 13 amino acids. The complete variable domain, with remaining parts taken from reference TRBV7-2 and TRBJ1-1, reads GAGVSQSPSNKVTEKGKDVELRCDPISGHTALYWYRQSLGQGLEFLIYFQGNSAPDKSGLPSDRFSAERTGGSVSTLTIQRTQQEDSAVYLCASRLTGPTEAFFGQGTRLTVV.

V is TRBV6-6 and J is TRBJ2-7; D is unresolved. The V gene's germline CDR1 is MNHNY and CDR2 SVGAGI (reference sequence). Trimming shortened V by 0 bases and J by 0 bases, and 12 bases separated the two germline ends. This CDR3 region has 16 residues. The CDR3 region is CASSYSIVRNSYEQYF. CDR3 coding DNA: TGTGCCAGCAGTTACTCAATTGTCAGGAACTCCTACGAGCAGTACTTC.

V is TRBV4-1 and J is TRBJ2-2; 11 nucleotides line up with TRBD2. Trimming cost V 4 bases and J 1 base; bases outside gene matches: 5. Germline values: CDR1 MGHRA, CDR2 YSYEKL. The CDR3 loop spans 17 amino acids. CDR3 bases: TGCGCCAGCAGCCTTACTAGCGGGGGCCAGAACACCGGGGAGCTGTTTTTT. It translates to CASSLTSGGQNTGELFF.

This clone was picked up a small number of times. The rearrangement uses TRBV4-3 and TRBJ1-4; 12 bases align to TRBD1. Germline V CDR1 and CDR2: LGHNA, YSLEER. V gave up 1 base and J gave up 5 bases; unmatched junction bases: 2. The CDR3 length is 16 residues. The CDR3 region is CASSQGGTGGNEKLFF. CDR3 in DNA: TGCGCCAGCAGCCAAGGTGGGACAGGGGGCAATGAAAAACTGTTTTTT.

In its sample, this clone was seen once. The rearrangement uses TRBV11-3 and TRBJ2-1; TRBD1 matches at 9 bases. The CDR3 consists of 15 residues. Germline CDR1 is SGHNT and CDR2 is YENEEA. V shed 0 bases, J shed 5 bases, and the junction held 2 bases outside the gene matches. Here the CDR3 reads CASSLEGTGNNEQFF. In nucleotides, the CDR3 is TGTGCCAGCAGCTTAGAAGGGACAGGGAACAATGAGCAGTTCTTC.

This clone was recorded only once. V is TRBV2 and J is TRBJ2-2, with unresolved D. The CDR3 is 14 amino acids. Trimming took 3 bases from V and 8 from J, leaving 13 bases between them. Germline loops: CDR1 SNHLY, CDR2 FYNNEI. CDR3 DNA sequence: TGTGCCAGCAGTGATTTCTATTCTTCAGGGGAGCTGTTTTTT. Protein product: CASSDFYSSGELFF.

This chain uses TRBV5-6 with TRBJ2-7; 7 bases line up with TRBD1. Losses at the gene ends were 0 bases for V and 0 bases for J; bases not matched to a gene: 6. The CDR3 is 16 residues long. Germline loops: CDR1 SGHDT, CDR2 YYEEEE. The CDR3 DNA is TGTGCCAGCAGCTTGGTTCCGGGACAGAGCTCCTACGAGCAGTACTTC. Translation gives CASSLVPGQSSYEQYF.

This chain uses TRBV4-3 with TRBJ2-5; 7 bases fit TRBD1. From germline, CDR1 is LGHNA and CDR2 YSLEER. The junction had 13 bases not matched to a gene; V was cut back by 4 bases and J by 2 bases. The CDR3 totals 17 residues. The CDR3 DNA is TGCGCCAGCAGCCGAGAAATACAGGGGTCTCCTCAAGAGACCCAGTACTTC. Translating gives CASSREIQGSPQETQYF.

The gene calls are TRBV7-9 and TRBJ2-7; D uncertain. The CDR3 extends over 12 amino acids. V was pared by 1 base and J by 10 bases, with 11 bases between. Germline CDR1 SEHNR, CDR2 FQNEAQ (reference sequence). The CDR3 loop is CASSLVVQRQYF. The CDR3, as DNA: TGTGCCAGCAGCTTAGTAGTACAGAGACAGTACTTC.

This clone was seen more than once but under ten times. The gene calls are TRBV19 and TRBJ1-5, with 7 bases identical to TRBD1. This CDR3 spans 15 amino acids. V gave up 6 bases and J gave up 6 bases; unmatched junction bases: 11. The germline CDR1 and CDR2 sequences are LNHDA and SQIVND (reference sequence). The DNA of the CDR3 is TGTGCCAGTAGCCGAGACAGGGCCCTAGGTCAGCCCCAGCATTTT. Amino acids: CASSRDRALGQPQHF.